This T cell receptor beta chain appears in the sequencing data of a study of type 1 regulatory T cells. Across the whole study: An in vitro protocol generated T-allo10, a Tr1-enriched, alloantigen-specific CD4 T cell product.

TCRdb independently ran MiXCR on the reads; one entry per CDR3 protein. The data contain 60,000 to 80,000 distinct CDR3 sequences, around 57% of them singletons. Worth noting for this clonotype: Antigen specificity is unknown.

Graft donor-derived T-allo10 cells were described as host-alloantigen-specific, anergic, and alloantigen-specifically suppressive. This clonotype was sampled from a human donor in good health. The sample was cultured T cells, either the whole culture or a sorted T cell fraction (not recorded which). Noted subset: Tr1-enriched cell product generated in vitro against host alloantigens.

CDR3 loop: CASSSTGGTEKLFF. The CDR3 DNA follows: TGTGCCAGCAGTTCTACAGGGGGCACCGAAAAACTGTTTTTT. The genes are TRBV28 and TRBJ1-4; 9 bases agree with TRBD1. This CDR3 is built from 14 residues. With 4 bases clipped from V and 8 bases from J, the junction kept 5 bases outside the gene matches. The germline CDR1 and CDR2 sequences are MDHEN and SYDVKM.